The clone carrying this TCR beta chain was counted a few times. Trimming left V 7 bases short and J 7 bases short, with 14 bases between. Germline CDR1 is SGHRS and CDR2 is YFSETQ. This CDR3 has 13 amino acids. Authors' data handling: How many nucleated cells were present was estimated from reference gene primer amplification. Method: immunoSEQ multiplex PCR; TCRdb's copy keeps in-frame clones and lacks some. From that table come the V and J calls and clone size; the DNA was used to work out D and trimming. The data hold about 110,000 clones, with around 64% observed a single time. The data belong to a study of blood T cell repertoires in COVID-19. Background on the study: Researchers got acute and convalescent COVID-19 samples from the United States, Italy and Spain. PBMCs, B-cell-depleted T cells, or T cells provided the cDNA or gDNA that made up the material.

Input material: peripheral blood. V gene TRBV5-1 combines with J gene TRBJ1-4; a possible D gene is TRBD1 (6 bases). The TCR sequence derives from a woman in her 40s with acute or convalescent COVID-19. CDR3 protein: CASSTGFGEKLFF. The CDR3 region has the DNA TGCGCCAGCTCAACAGGGTTTGGTGAAAAACTGTTTTTT.